The entry below gives a single T cell receptor (beta chain) sequence along with its context. What it binds is unknown. This record comes from a study of T cell responses to AZD1222 COVID-19 vaccine. Study results and limitations: A rise in Spike-specific TCR breadth and depth followed two AZD1222 doses. Regions left unmutated in variants are reportedly the target of nearly half of spike-specific TCRs. Repertoire collection took place solely once the T cell response had peaked. Clonal diversity was possibly underestimated; the donors were predominantly white British and more often female.

The protocol was immunoSEQ multiplex PCR, while the TCRdb copy is restricted to in-frame clones and leaves out a portion. The sample holds 200,000 to 250,000 clones; approximately 94% are singletons and the top ten take over 1.5%. The CDR3 length is 14 residues. Germline V gene data show CDR1 as SGHRS and CDR2 as YFSETQ. Trimming took 1 base from V and 5 from J, leaving 12 bases between them. The TCR was taken from an adult who received the MenACWY meningococcal vaccine as a control. Sample: peripheral blood, taken 28 days after the second dose of the MenACWY control vaccine. The rearrangement links TRBV5-1 to TRBJ2-5; unclear D gene. The CDR3 DNA reads as TGCGCCAGCAGCTTGTCTACTGGGTTGGAGACCCAGTACTTC. Protein product: CASSLSTGLETQYF.